The present T cell receptor beta chain was sequenced within a study of immune aging and cytomegalovirus after organ transplant (dated by TCRdb to about 2021). Some background on the complete study: Three-drug immunosuppression with prednisone, tacrolimus, and mycophenolate was given to all transplant recipients. Findings and caveats that apply to the study as a whole: Large clones contained a bigger proportion of TEMRA cells, and over time the seven largest clones (around 2,000 cells) picked up aged and TEMRA cells and lost TCM cells. Post-transplant increases in aged-phenotype cells were observed regardless of clone size, following viremia and occurring earlier in large clones (days 200-264) than in small clones. Because CD57 was not measured in the sequencing data, a conservative gene-based aging definition was used instead.

The time point tag for this specimen amounts to: five sample-tagged time points from pre-transplant (day -1) to day 368 post-transplant, pooled. Thawed PBMC were stimulated with a CMV IE-1 overlapping peptide library for about twelve hours, with no transport inhibitors added. After thawing, cells rested overnight before stimulation in R10 medium with CD28/CD49d costimulation. The IE-1 peptide library was made up of 15-amino-acid peptides with 11-amino-acid overlaps. Each time point was barcoded using BD Single-Cell Multiplexing Kit Sample Tags, after which the barcoded samples were pooled and stained with oligo-conjugated anti-CD45RA plus sorting antibodies. A BD FACSAria III was used to sort CMV-responsive CD8+CD137+ and CD4+CD154+ T cells at 4-way purity. Blood samples were drawn into EDTA vacutainers and processed by Ficoll gradient within 1-24 hours. The cysteine opens and the phenylalanine closes a CDR3 of 14 amino acids. Just CDR3 DNA is preserved here, 42 bases in frame from base 1. V drops 6 bases and J drops 5 bases, leaving 16 bases in between. As encoded in the germline V gene, CDR1 is SNHLY while CDR2 is FYNNEI.

In its sample, this clonotype was seen many times. It has no known antigen specificity. Base qualities are not provided; no much larger clone lies one nucleotide away. Library generation was performed with single-cell sequencing. The listed sequencing device is Illumina NovaSeq 6000. For cell capture and library preparation, the team used the BD Rhapsody Targeted mRNA and AbSeq Reagent Kit in a microwell format. The libraries included TCR, sample tags, AbSeq, and targeted mRNA drawn from the Human T-Cell Expression Panel together with custom TOX and TOX2 primers. An Illumina NovaSeq was used to sequence the libraries. The published analysis was carried out like this. The analysis covered 10,000 to 13,000 cells in total, of which about 7,300 were CD8 T cells and around 4,000 were CD8 T cells with an identifiable TCR CDR3. The BD Rhapsody Targeted Analysis Pipeline, including V(D)J processing, was run on the Seven Bridges Genomics platform to process the raw data. Quality control, Sample Tag demultiplexing with Lex-BDSMK, clone identification with VDJ Explorer, and Seurat clustering were all done in SeqGeq 1.6.0. Clones comprising <1% of CD8 T cells were considered non-expanded; clones comprising >2.5% of the sample were considered clonal expansions. TCRdb trimmed the raw reads at Q25, called clones with MiXCR and kept productive beta chains. Merged by CDR3 protein, the rows form single entries marked with the most common genes and DNA. Clone size and V and J calls follow TCRdb, not the original study. For this sample there are 20,000 or so distinct CDR3 sequences; approximately 40% appear just once. The ten biggest clones cover under 30% of the sample.

This chain is built from TRBV2 and TRBJ1-2, with no confidently assigned D gene. The material sequenced was CMV peptide-activated CD4+ and CD8+ T cells sorted from blood, taken at five time points, pooled. The label giving this sample's cell subset or site can be read as: sorted CD8+CD137+ and CD4+CD154+ T cells after about 12 h CMV IE-1 peptide stimulation. The clonotype was recovered from a female donor who had a heart transplant and CMV viremia. The CDR3 region has the sequence CASSPGPEGYGYTF. The DNA sequence reads TGTGCCAGCAGCCCCGGGCCAGAGGGTTATGGCTACACCTTC. Joined to the reference TRBV2 and TRBJ1-2 proteins, this CDR3 gives the full variable domain: EPEVTQTPSHQVTQMGQEVILRCVPISNHLYFYWYRQILGQKVEFLVSFYNNEISEKSEIFDDQFSVERPDGSNFTLKIRSTKLEDSAMYFCASSPGPEGYGYTFGSGTRLTVV.